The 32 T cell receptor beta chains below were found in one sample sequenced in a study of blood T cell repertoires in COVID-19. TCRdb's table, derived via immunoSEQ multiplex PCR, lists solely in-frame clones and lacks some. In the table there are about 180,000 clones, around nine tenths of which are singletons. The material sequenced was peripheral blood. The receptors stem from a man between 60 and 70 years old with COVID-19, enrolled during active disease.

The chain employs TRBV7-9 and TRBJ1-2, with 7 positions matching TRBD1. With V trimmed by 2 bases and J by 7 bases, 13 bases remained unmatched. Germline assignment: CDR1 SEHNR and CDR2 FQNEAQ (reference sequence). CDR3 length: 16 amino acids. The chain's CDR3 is CASSLPYRTGQSGYTF. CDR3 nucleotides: TGTGCCAGCAGCTTACCCTATCGGACGGGACAGTCTGGCTACACCTTC. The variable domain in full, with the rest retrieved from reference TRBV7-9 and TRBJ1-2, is DTGVSQNPRHKITKRGQNVTFRCDPISEHNRLYWYRQTLGQGPEFLTYFQNEAQLEKSRLLSDRFSAERPKGSFSTLEIQRTEQGDSAMYLCASSLPYRTGQSGYTFGSGTRLTVV.

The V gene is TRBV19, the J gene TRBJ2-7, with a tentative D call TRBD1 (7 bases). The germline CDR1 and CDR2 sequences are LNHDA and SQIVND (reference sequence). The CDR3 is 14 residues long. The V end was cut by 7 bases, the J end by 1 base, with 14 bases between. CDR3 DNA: TGTGCCAGTACTACCGCAGGGGGGTCCTACGAGCAGTACTTC. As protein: CASTTAGGSYEQYF.

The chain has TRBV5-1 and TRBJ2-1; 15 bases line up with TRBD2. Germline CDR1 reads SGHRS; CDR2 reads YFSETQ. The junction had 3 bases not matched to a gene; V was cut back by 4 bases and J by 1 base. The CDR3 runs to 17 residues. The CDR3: CASSAGLAGGSYNEQFF. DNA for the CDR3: TGCGCCAGCAGCGCCGGACTAGCGGGAGGGTCCTACAATGAGCAGTTCTTC.

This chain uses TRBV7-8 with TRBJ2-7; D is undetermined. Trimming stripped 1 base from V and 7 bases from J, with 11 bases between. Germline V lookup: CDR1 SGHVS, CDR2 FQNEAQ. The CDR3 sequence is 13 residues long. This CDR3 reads CASSLGLRWEQYF. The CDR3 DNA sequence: TGTGCCAGCAGCTTAGGCCTAAGATGGGAGCAGTACTTC.

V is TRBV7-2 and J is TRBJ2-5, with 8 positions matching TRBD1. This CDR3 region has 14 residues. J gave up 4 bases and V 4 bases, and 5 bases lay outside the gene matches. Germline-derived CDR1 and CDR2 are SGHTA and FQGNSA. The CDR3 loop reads CASSSRGPGETQYF. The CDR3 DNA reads TGTGCCAGCAGCTCCAGGGGGCCGGGAGAGACCCAGTACTTC.

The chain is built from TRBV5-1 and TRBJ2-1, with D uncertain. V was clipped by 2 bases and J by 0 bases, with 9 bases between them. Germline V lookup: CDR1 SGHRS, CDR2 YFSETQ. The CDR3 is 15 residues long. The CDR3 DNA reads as TGCGCCAGCAGCTTTACCTCTAGCTCCTACAATGAGCAGTTCTTC. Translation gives CASSFTSSSYNEQFF.

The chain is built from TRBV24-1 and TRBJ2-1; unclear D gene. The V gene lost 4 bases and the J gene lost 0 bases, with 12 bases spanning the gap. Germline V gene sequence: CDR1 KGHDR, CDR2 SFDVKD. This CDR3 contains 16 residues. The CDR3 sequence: CATSEDKELSYNEQFF. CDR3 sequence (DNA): TGTGCCACCAGTGAAGACAAGGAACTCTCCTACAATGAGCAGTTCTTC.

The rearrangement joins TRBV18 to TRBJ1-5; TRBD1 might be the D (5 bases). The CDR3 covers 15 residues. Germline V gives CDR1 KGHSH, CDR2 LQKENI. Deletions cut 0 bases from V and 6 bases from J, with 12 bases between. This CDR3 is CASSPPGRGGQPQHF. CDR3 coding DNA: TGTGCCAGCTCACCACCGGGGAGGGGAGGTCAGCCCCAGCATTTT.

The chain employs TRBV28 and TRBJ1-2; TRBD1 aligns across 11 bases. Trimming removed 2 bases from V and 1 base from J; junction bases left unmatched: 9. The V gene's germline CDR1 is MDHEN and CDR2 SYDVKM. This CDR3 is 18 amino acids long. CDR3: CASSLGTGQGALNYGYTF. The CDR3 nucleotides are TGTGCCAGCAGTTTAGGAACCGGACAGGGGGCACTTAACTATGGCTACACCTTC.

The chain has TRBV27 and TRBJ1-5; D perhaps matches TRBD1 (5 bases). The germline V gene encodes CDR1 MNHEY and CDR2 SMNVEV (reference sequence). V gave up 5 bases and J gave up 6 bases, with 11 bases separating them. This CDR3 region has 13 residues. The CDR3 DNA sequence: TGTGCCAGCAGTGTGACAGTGCGTCAGCCCCAGCATTTT. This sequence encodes CASSVTVRQPQHF.

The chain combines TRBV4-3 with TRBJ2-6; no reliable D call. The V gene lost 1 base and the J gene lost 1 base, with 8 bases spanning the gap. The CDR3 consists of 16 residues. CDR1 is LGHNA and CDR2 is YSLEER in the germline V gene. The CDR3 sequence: CASSQVVGSGANVLTF. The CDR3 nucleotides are TGCGCCAGCAGCCAAGTGGTCGGGTCTGGGGCCAACGTCCTGACTTTC.

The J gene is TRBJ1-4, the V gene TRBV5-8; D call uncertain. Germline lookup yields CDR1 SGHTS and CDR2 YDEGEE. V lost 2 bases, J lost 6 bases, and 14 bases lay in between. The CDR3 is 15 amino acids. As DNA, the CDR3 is TGTGCCAGCAGCTTAAAGCCCTCGGTTTATGAAAAACTGTTTTTT. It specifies CASSLKPSVYEKLFF.

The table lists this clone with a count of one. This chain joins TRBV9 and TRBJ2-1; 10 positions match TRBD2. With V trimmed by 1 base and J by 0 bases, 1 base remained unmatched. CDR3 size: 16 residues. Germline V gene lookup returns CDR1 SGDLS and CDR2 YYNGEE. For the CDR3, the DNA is TGTGCCAGCAGCGTACTAGCGGGAGCCTCCTACAATGAGCAGTTCTTC. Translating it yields CASSVLAGASYNEQFF. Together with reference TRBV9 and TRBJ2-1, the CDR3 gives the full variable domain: DSGVTQTPKHLITATGQRVTLRCSPRSGDLSVYWYQQSLDQGLQFLIQYYNGEERAKGNILERFSAQQFPDLHSELNLSSLELGDSALYFCASSVLAGASYNEQFFGPGTRLTVL.

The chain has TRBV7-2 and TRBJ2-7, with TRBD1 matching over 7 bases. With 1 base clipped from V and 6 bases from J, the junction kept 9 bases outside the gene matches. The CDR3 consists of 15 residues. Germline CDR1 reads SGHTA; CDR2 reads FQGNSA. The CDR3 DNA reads TGTGCCAGCAGCTTAGATAATAACAGGGGCCGCGAGCAGTACTTC. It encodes CASSLDNNRGREQYF.

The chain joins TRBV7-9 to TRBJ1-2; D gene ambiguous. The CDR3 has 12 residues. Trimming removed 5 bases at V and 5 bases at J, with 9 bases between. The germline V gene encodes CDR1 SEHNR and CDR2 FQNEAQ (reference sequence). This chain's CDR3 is CASSVEDYGYTF. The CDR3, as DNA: TGTGCCAGCAGCGTCGAGGATTATGGCTACACCTTC.

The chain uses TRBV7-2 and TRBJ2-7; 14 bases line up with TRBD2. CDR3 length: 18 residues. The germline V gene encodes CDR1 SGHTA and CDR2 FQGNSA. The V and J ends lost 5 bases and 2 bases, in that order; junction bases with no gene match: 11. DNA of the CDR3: TGTGCCAGCAGCCTAGGCGGACTAGCGGGAGGTTCCGCCTACGAGCAGTACTTC. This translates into CASSLGGLAGGSAYEQYF.

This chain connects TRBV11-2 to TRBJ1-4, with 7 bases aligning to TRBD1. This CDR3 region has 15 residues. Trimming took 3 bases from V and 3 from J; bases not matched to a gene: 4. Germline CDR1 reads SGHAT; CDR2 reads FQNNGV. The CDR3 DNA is TGTGCCAGCAGCTTGGAGGGACAGTCTAATGAAAAACTGTTTTTT. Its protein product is CASSLEGQSNEKLFF.

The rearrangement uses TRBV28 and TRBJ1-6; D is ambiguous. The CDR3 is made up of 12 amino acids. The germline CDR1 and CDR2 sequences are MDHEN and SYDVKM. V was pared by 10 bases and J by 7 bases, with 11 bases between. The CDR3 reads CATNILNSPLHF. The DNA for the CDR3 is TGTGCCACCAACATTTTAAATTCACCCCTCCACTTT.

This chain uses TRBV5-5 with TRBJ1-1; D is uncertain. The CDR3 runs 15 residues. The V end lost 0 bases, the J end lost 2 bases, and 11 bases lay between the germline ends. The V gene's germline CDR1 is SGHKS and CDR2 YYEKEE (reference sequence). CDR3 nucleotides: TGTGCCAGCAGCTTGGGGGCAGCCCAAAACACTGAAGCTTTCTTT. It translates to CASSLGAAQNTEAFF. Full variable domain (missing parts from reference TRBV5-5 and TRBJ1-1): DAGVTQSPTHLIKTRGQQVTLRCSPISGHKSVSWYQQVLGQGPQFIFQYYEKEERGRGNFPDRFSARQFPNYSSELNVNALLLGDSALYLCASSLGAAQNTEAFFGQGTRLTVV.

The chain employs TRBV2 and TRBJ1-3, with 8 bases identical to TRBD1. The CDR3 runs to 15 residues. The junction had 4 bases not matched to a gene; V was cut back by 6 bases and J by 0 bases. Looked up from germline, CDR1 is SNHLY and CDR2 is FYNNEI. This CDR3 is CASRQGAISGNTIYF. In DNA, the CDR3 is TGTGCCAGCAGGCAGGGGGCGATCTCTGGAAACACCATATATTTT.

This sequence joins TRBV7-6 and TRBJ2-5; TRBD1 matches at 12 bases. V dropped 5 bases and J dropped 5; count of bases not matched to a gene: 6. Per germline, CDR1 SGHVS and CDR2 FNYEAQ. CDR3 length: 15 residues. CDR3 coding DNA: TGTGCCAGCAGCAGCGGGACAGGGGGCACGGAGACCCAGTACTTC. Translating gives CASSSGTGGTETQYF.

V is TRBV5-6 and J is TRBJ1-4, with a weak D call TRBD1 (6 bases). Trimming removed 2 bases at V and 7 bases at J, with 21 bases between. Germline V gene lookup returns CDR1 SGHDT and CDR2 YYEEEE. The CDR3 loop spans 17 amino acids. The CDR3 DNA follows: TGTGCCAGCAGCTTAATCGGGACATCAGGTGTCCGTGAAAAACTGTTTTTT. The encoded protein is CASSLIGTSGVREKLFF.

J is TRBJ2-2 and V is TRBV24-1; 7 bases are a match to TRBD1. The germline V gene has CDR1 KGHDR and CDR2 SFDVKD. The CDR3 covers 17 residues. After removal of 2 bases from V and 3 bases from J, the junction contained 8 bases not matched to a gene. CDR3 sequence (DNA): TGTGCCACCAGTGATTGGACAGGTCGAGGCGACACCGGGGAGCTGTTTTTT. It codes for CATSDWTGRGDTGELFF.

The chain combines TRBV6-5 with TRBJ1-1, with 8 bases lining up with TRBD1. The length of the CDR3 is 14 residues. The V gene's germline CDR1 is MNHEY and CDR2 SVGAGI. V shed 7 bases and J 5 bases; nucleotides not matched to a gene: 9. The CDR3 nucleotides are TGTGCCAGCACCAGAGGACAGGGCGAGACTGAAGCTTTCTTT. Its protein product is CASTRGQGETEAFF.

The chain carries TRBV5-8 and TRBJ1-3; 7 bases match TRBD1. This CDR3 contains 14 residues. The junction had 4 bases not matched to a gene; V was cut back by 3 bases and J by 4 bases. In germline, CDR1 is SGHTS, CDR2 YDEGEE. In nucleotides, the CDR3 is TGTGCCAGCAGCTGGGGGACAGCGGGAAACACCATATATTTT. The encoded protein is CASSWGTAGNTIYF. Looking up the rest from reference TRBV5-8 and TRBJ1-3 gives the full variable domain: EAGVTQSPTHLIKTRGQQATLRCSPISGHTSVYWYQQALGLGLQFLLWYDEGEERNRGNFPPRFSGRQFPNYSSELNVNALELEDSALYLCASSWGTAGNTIYFGEGSWLTVV.

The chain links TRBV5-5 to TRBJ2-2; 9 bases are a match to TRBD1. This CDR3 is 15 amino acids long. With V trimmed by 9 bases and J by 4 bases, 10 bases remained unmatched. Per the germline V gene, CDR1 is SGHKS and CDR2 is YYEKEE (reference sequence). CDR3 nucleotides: TGTGCCACTTACCCCGGGACAGGGAGCACCGGGGAGCTGTTTTTT. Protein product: CATYPGTGSTGELFF.

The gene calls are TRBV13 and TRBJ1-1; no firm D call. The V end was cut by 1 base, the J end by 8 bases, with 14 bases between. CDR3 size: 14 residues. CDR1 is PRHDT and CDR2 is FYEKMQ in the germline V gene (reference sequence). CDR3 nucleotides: TGTGCCAGCAGCTTAGCTGCCGGAGGGTCGGAAGCTTTCTTT. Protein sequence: CASSLAAGGSEAFF. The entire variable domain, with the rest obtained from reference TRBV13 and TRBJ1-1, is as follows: AAGVIQSPRHLIKEKRETATLKCYPIPRHDTVYWYQQGPGQDPQFLISFYEKMQSDKGSIPDRFSAQQFSDYHSELNMSSLELGDSALYFCASSLAAGGSEAFFGQGTRLTVV.

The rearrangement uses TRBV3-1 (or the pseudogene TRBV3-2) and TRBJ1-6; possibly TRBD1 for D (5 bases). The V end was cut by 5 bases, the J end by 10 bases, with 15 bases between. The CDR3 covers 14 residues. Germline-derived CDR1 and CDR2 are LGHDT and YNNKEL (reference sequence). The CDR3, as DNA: TGTGCCAGCAGCGTCGGGGGTCAAGGCTCACCCCTCCACTTT. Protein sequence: CASSVGGQGSPLHF.

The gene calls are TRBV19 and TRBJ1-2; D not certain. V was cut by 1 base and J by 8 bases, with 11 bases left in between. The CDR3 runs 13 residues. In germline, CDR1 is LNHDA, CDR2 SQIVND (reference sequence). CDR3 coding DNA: TGTGCCAGTAGTATAGGAGAGGGTCGAGGCTACACCTTC. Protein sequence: CASSIGEGRGYTF.

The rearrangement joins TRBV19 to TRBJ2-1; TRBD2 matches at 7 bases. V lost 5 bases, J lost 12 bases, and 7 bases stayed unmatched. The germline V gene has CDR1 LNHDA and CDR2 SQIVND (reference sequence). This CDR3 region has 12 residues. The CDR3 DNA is TGTGCCAGTAGTTCCGGACTAGAAGGGCAGTTCTTC. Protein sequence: CASSSGLEGQFF.

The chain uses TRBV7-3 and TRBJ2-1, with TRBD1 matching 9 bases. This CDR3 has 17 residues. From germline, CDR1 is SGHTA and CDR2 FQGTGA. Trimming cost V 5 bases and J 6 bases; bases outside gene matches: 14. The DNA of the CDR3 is TGTGCCAGCAGCCCTGGGCCGGGACAGGGAGACTTCAATGAGCAGTTCTTC. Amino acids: CASSPGPGQGDFNEQFF.

The CDR3 loop reads CASSQGGRLAYGYTF. The CDR3, as DNA: TGTGCCAGCAGCCAAGGAGGTCGGCTCGCTTATGGCTACACCTTC. The gene calls are TRBV4-2 and TRBJ1-2; no firm D call. Germline V gene data show CDR1 as LGHNA and CDR2 as YNFKEQ. V lost 1 base and J 5 bases, leaving 14 bases between the germline ends. CDR3 length equals 15 residues.